These 2 T cell receptor beta chains were all obtained from the same sample, sequenced in a study of tumor-infiltrating lymphocytes in primary liver carcinoma (dated by TCRdb to about 2017). Total RNA and DNA were co-extracted without cell sorting from 20-30 mg of bulk tissue using the AllPrep DNA/RNA mini kit. Sequencing took place on an Illumina HiSeq 2500. Starting from 450 to 500 ng total RNA, TCRbeta-specific cDNA was produced by reverse transcription with a constant-region primer and ProtoScript II reverse transcriptase. Construction of the TCRbeta libraries relied on three nested rounds of multiplex PCR, following a slightly modified ARM-PCR procedure. The first two PCR rounds used multiplex TRBV1-TRBV30 forward primers with a Cbeta reverse primer, each for roughly 11 cycles. TCRdb handled the public reads itself, with Q25 trimming in fastp and clone calling in MiXCR, and kept productive beta chains. Each entry is one CDR3 protein sequence, shown with its most common DNA and genes. Recorded for this sample are tens of thousands of distinct CDR3 sequences; over 65% of them occurred a single time. Around 24% of the sample goes to the ten largest clones.

The sample consisted of liver tumor tissue from sampling region 5. This sample's cell subset or site label indicates: tumor region T5, tumor centre. Receptors were obtained from a man in his forties with primary liver carcinoma and hepatitis B virus infection.

The V call is TRBV20-1, the J call TRBJ2-1; tentatively, D is TRBD2 (5 bases). Germline V gene data show CDR1 as DFQATT and CDR2 as SNEGSKA (reference sequence). V gave up 3 bases and J gave up 6 bases, with 15 bases separating them. CDR3 size: 14 residues. The CDR3 sequence is CSASARTGRNEQFF. In nucleotides, the CDR3 is TGCAGTGCTAGCGCGAGGACTGGACGCAATGAGCAGTTCTTC.

The V and J genes are TRBV6-2 or TRBV6-3 and TRBJ1-5; possibly TRBD1 for D (6 bases). The CDR3 loop spans 16 amino acids. In germline, CDR1 is MNHEY, CDR2 SVGEGT. Trimming pared 7 bases from V and 6 bases from J, leaving 22 bases between. The CDR3 reads CASNLGDTPRGQPQHF. DNA for the CDR3: TGTGCCAGCAACTTGGGGGACACGCCACGAGGTCAGCCCCAGCATTTT.